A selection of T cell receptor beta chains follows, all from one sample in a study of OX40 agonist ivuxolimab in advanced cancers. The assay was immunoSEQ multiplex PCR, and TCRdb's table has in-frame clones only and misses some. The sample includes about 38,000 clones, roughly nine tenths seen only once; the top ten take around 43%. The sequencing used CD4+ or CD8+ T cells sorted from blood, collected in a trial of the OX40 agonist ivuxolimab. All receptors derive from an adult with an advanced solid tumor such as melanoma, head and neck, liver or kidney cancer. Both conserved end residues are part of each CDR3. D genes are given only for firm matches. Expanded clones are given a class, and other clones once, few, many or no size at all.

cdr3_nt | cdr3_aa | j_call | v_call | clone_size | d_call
TGTGCCAGCAGTGATCTAGGAGAGACCCAGTACTTC | CASSDLGETQYF | TRBJ2-5 | TRBV27 | - | -
TGCGCCAGCAGCGGTAGCTCGGACAGGGGTCGCCCCCTCTCTGGAAACACCATATATTTT | CASSGSSDRGRPLSGNTIYF | TRBJ1-3 | TRBV5-1 | - | TRBD1
TGTGCCAGCAGCTTAGTCGGCGAGACAGATACGCAGTATTTT | CASSLVGETDTQYF | TRBJ2-3 | TRBV11-2 | - | -
TGTGCCAGCAGCGAGGAGGGGGGCCATGAGCAGTTCTTC | CASSEEGGHEQFF | TRBJ2-1 | TRBV5-8 | - | -
TGTGCCAGCAGCCCGGGACAGGGGGCAACAGATACGCAGTATTTT | CASSPGQGATDTQYF | TRBJ2-3 | TRBV5-4 | - | TRBD1
TGTGCCAGCAGTGAACTTTCGCAAGGGGGGTCCTACGAGCAGTACTTC | CASSELSQGGSYEQYF | TRBJ2-7 | TRBV25-1 | - | -
TGCAGCGTTTCCAAGGATACGCAGTATTTT | CSVSKDTQYF | TRBJ2-3 | TRBV29-1 | - | -
TGCGCCAGCAGCCAGGTTACAGGGGCGGTCTATGGCTACACCTTC | CASSQVTGAVYGYTF | TRBJ1-2 | TRBV4-3 | - | TRBD1
TGTGCCAGCAGCCAAGTTGGATCCGATACGCAGTATTTT | CASSQVGSDTQYF | TRBJ2-3 | TRBV14 | - | -
TGTGCCAGCAGTTTATCGGCTAGCGGGACAGATACGCAGTATTTT | CASSLSASGTDTQYF | TRBJ2-3 | TRBV28 | - | TRBD2
TGTGCCAGCAGTACCGGGGGAACACAGCCCCAGCATTTT | CASSTGGTQPQHF | TRBJ1-5 | TRBV28 | - | -
TGTGCCACCAGCGAGACAGGGGGCACAGATACGCAGTATTTT | CATSETGGTDTQYF | TRBJ2-3 | TRBV15 | - | TRBD1
TGTGCCAGCAGTTTTCAGGGAAATTATCAGCCCCAGCATTTT | CASSFQGNYQPQHF | TRBJ1-5 | TRBV28 | - | -
TGTGCCAGCAGTTACAAGACAGGCCCGAATAACAATGAGCAGTTCTTC | CASSYKTGPNNNEQFF | TRBJ2-1 | TRBV6-5 | - | -
TGTGCCAGCAGTTTATTAGGGACCAACAATGAGCAGTTCTTC | CASSLLGTNNEQFF | TRBJ2-1 | TRBV27 | - | -
TGTGCCAGCAGCCAAGATAGAGTGTCAGGGGACCCCTACGAGCAGTACTTC | CASSQDRVSGDPYEQYF | TRBJ2-7 | TRBV14 | - | -
TGCAGCGCCGTCACCGGGGGGTGGACTGAAGCTTTCTTT | CSAVTGGWTEAFF | TRBJ1-1 | TRBV29-1 | once | -
TGTGCCAGTAGTATCCCAAACACTGAAGCTTTCTTT | CASSIPNTEAFF | TRBJ1-1 | TRBV19 | - | -
TGTGCCAGCAGCGCCGTGGGTGACAGGGGGCCCACAGATACGCAGTATTTT | CASSAVGDRGPTDTQYF | TRBJ2-3 | TRBV9 | once | TRBD1
TGTGCCAGCAGCTTAGCGACGACAGCCACCCTCACTAGCACAGATACGCAGTATTTT | CASSLATTATLTSTDTQYF | TRBJ2-3 | TRBV7-9 | - | -
TGCGCCAGCAGCCACGGGACGGGAGAGCAGTTCTTC | CASSHGTGEQFF | TRBJ2-1 | TRBV4-3 | - | -
TGCGCCAGCAGCCAGGATCTGGACAGGGCAGATACGCAGTATTTT | CASSQDLDRADTQYF | TRBJ2-3 | TRBV4-3 | - | TRBD1
TGTGCCAGCAGGCCATCACCGGGTGATCACGAGCAGTACTTC | CASRPSPGDHEQYF | TRBJ2-7 | TRBV27 | - | -
TGTGCCAGCAGCTTAACGGGCTACGAGCAGTACTTC | CASSLTGYEQYF | TRBJ2-7 | TRBV7-8 | - | -
TGCGCCAGCAGCCAAGAAGCGACGGCAAATTCACCCCTCCACTTT | CASSQEATANSPLHF | TRBJ1-6 | TRBV4-3 | - | -
TGTGCCAGCAGTGACCTAGCGGGGGGCACGGATACGCAGTATTTT | CASSDLAGGTDTQYF | TRBJ2-3 | TRBV6-4 | once | TRBD2
TGTGCCAGCAGCACCGGGGGGGTTGAAGCTTTCTTT | CASSTGGVEAFF | TRBJ1-1 | TRBV11-3 | once | -
TGTGCCAGCACCTCCGAACAGGGCTACGAGCAGTACTTC | CASTSEQGYEQYF | TRBJ2-7 | TRBV28 | once | -
TGTGCCAGCAGCTTAGCCCAAGACAGCTTCAATCAGCCCCAGCATTTT | CASSLAQDSFNQPQHF | TRBJ1-5 | TRBV7-6 | - | -
TGCGCCAGCAGCCAATCGGGTGGGGTAAAGGAGCAGTTCTTC | CASSQSGGVKEQFF | TRBJ2-1 | TRBV4-1 | - | -
TGTGCCTGGAGTGGAGCGGGGGGCCGCACAGATACGCAGTATTTT | CAWSGAGGRTDTQYF | TRBJ2-3 | TRBV30 | many | TRBD2
TGTGCCAGCAGTGCGGACAGGGAGTTCGAAAAACTGTTTTTT | CASSADREFEKLFF | TRBJ1-4 | TRBV27 | - | TRBD1
TGTGCCAGCAGTTTATTCGGGGGAGGTAGCTATGGCTACACCTTC | CASSLFGGGSYGYTF | TRBJ1-2 | TRBV27 | - | -
TGTGCCAGCAGCGCCTTTAGCGGGAGCTCCTACAATGAGCAGTTCTTC | CASSAFSGSSYNEQFF | TRBJ2-1 | TRBV7-6 | - | TRBD2
TGTGCCAGCAGCTTAGTACTAGCGGGGGGAAGTGAGCAGTACTTC | CASSLVLAGGSEQYF | TRBJ2-7 | TRBV7-2 | - | TRBD2
TGCGCCAGCAGCCAAGATGTGGCGGCTAGCGGGTACGGCACCGGGGAGCTGTTTTTT | CASSQDVAASGYGTGELFF | TRBJ2-2 | TRBV4-3 | once | TRBD2
TGTGCCAGCAGCCCTTCGGGGGGGAACACTGAAGCTTTCTTT | CASSPSGGNTEAFF | TRBJ1-1 | TRBV9 | - | -
TGTGCCAGCAGCTCTGACAGGGGGACAGGTACGCAGTATTTT | CASSSDRGTGTQYF | TRBJ2-3 | TRBV13 | - | TRBD1
TGTGCCAGCAGTTTCAGGGGGATCTCTGGGGCCAACGTCCTGACTTTC | CASSFRGISGANVLTF | TRBJ2-6 | TRBV28 | - | TRBD1
TGTGCCAGCAGTTATCAGGGTAGCACAGATACGCAGTATTTT | CASSYQGSTDTQYF | TRBJ2-3 | TRBV6-6 | - | -
TGTGCCAGCAGCCCTAGAGCGGGACGCACCCTCGGTTACGAGCAGTACTTC | CASSPRAGRTLGYEQYF | TRBJ2-7 | TRBV7-6 | - | TRBD2
TGTGCCAGCAGCTTAGATGTCTTTGGGGTCTCTGGAAACACCATATATTTT | CASSLDVFGVSGNTIYF | TRBJ1-3 | TRBV11-2 | - | -
TGTGCCAGCAGCGGAGGTCGGGGGCTAGGTGAAAAACTGTTTTTT | CASSGGRGLGEKLFF | TRBJ1-4 | TRBV7-2 | - | -
TGTGCCAGCAGCTTCCCTCTGGACAGTGAGGGCACCGGGGAGCTGTTTTTT | CASSFPLDSEGTGELFF | TRBJ2-2 | TRBV11-2 | - | -
TGCAGCGTTGATAACCCAGACAGGCTATACGAGCAGTACTTC | CSVDNPDRLYEQYF | TRBJ2-7 | TRBV29-1 | - | -
TGTGCCAGCAGCTTTTGGACAGAGAACACTGAAGCTTTCTTT | CASSFWTENTEAFF | TRBJ1-1 | TRBV11-2 | once | -
TGCGCCAGCAGCCAGGGGGCAGGAGAGCAGCCCCAGCATTTT | CASSQGAGEQPQHF | TRBJ1-5 | TRBV4-3 | - | -
TGTGCCAGCAGTTTATACGGGGATGGCTACACCTTC | CASSLYGDGYTF | TRBJ1-2 | TRBV27 | - | -
TGCGCCAGCAGCCAAGATGGGACAGGAGGAAGCACAGATACGCAGTATTTT | CASSQDGTGGSTDTQYF | TRBJ2-3 | TRBV4-3 | - | TRBD1
TGTGCTAGTGGTTCTCCTGACGATGGAGCGGGGGGCCTAGGGGAGACCCAGTACTTC | CASGSPDDGAGGLGETQYF | TRBJ2-5 | TRBV12-5 | once | TRBD2
TGTGCCTGGAGTCTAAACAATGAGCAGTTCTTC | CAWSLNNEQFF | TRBJ2-1 | TRBV30 | - | -
TGTGCCAGCAGCTTGAGGGGGAGAGGGACCGGGGAGCTGTTTTTT | CASSLRGRGTGELFF | TRBJ2-2 | TRBV5-6 | - | -
TGTGCCAGCAGTTACCGGCACGATAGCAATCAGCCCCAGCATTTT | CASSYRHDSNQPQHF | TRBJ1-5 | TRBV6-5 | - | -
TGTGCCAGCAGCGACGCAGGGAAGCCCGGGGAGCTGTTTTTT | CASSDAGKPGELFF | TRBJ2-2 | TRBV7-9 | - | -
TGTGCCAGCAGCTTGTTAGGGGCGCCCCGGGAGACCCAGTACTTC | CASSLLGAPRETQYF | TRBJ2-5 | TRBV5-5 | - | -
TGTGCCAGTAGTGTCTCCGGGTCGAACTATGGCTACACCTTC | CASSVSGSNYGYTF | TRBJ1-2 | TRBV19 | - | -
TGTGCCAGCAGCTTCCCAGGTAGCGGCACAGATACGCAGTATTTT | CASSFPGSGTDTQYF | TRBJ2-3 | TRBV5-6 | - | -
TGTGCCAGCAGCTTCCCAGCCCTAATAGACGGGAACACCGGGGAGCTGTTTTTT | CASSFPALIDGNTGELFF | TRBJ2-2 | TRBV5-8 | once | -